This TCR beta chain comes out of a study of blood T cell repertoires in COVID-19. Clones were sequenced by immunoSEQ multiplex PCR, and TCRdb holds only the in-frame ones, with some missing. The table shows 200,000 or so clones, with around 86% occurring only once. Participants had their cohort set by participant-reported clinical history. The germline V gene encodes CDR1 SGDLS and CDR2 YYNGEE. This CDR3 is 15 amino acids long. Deletions cut 0 bases from V and 3 bases from J, with 7 bases between. The receptor comes from a woman between 35 and 50 years old with acute COVID-19. The sequenced sample consisted of PBMCs or T cells enriched from blood (not recorded which). The V and J genes are TRBV9 and TRBJ1-6, with D hard to call. CDR3 DNA sequence: TGTGCCAGCAGCGTAGGGCAGTTCTATAATTCACCCCTCCACTTT. Translating it yields CASSVGQFYNSPLHF.